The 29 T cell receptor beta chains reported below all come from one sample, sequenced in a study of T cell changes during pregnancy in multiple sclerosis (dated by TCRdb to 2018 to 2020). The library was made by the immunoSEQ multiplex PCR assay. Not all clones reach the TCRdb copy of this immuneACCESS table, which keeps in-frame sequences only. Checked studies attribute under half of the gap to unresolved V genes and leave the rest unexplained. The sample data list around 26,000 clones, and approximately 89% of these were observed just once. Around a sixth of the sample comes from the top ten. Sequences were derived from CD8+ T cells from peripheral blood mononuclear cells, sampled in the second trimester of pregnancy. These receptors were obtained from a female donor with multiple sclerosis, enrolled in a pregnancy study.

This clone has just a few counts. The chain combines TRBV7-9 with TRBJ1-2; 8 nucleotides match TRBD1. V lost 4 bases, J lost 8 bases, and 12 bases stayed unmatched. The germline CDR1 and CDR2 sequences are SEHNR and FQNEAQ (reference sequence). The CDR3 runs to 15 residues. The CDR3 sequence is CASSSGAGGAGGYTF. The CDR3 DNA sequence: TGTGCCAGCAGCTCTGGGGCAGGGGGCGCAGGAGGCTACACCTTC.

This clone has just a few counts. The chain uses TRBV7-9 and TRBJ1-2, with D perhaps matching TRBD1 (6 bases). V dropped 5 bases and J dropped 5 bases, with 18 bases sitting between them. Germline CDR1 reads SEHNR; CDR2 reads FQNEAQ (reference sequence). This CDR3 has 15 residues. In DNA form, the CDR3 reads TGTGCCAGCAGCCCCCGGACAGCCACAGGGTATGGCTACACCTTC. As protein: CASSPRTATGYGYTF.

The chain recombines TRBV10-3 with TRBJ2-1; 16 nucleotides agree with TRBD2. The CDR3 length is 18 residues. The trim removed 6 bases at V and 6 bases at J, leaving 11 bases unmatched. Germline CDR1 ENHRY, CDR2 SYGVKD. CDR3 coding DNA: TGTGCCATCAGACCGGGACTAGCGGGAGGGCCTGGATTCAATGAGCAGTTCTTC. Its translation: CAIRPGLAGGPGFNEQFF.

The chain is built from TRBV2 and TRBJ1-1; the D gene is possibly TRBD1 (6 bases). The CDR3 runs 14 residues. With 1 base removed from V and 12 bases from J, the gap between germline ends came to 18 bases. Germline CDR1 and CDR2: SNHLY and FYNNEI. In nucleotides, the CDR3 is TGTGCCAGCAGTGAAGGGATTACGGCAGGGGCGACTTTCTTT. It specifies CASSEGITAGATFF.

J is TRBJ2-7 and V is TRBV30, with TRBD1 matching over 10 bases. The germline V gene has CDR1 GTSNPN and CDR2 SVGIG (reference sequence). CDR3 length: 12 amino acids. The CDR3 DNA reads TGTGCTTTCGGGACAGGGGACTACGAGCAGTACTTC. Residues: CAFGTGDYEQYF.

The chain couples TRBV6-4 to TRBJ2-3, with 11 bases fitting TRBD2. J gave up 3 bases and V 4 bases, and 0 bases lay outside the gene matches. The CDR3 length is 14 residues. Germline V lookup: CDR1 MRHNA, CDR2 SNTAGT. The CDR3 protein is CASSGTSGTDTQYF. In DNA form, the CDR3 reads TGTGCCAGCAGTGGGACTAGCGGGACAGATACGCAGTATTTT.

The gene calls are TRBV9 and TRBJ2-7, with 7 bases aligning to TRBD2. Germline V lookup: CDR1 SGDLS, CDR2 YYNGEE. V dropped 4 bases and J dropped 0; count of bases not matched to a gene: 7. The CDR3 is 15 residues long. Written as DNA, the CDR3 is TGTGCCAGCAGCCCCAGCGGGGCAAGCTCCTACGAGCAGTACTTC. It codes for CASSPSGASSYEQYF.

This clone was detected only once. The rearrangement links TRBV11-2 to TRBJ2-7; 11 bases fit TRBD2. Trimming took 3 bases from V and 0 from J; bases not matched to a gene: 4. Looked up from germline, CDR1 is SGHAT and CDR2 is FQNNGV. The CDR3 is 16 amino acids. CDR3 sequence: CASSLNSGRASYEQYF. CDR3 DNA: TGTGCCAGCAGCTTGAATAGCGGGAGGGCCTCCTACGAGCAGTACTTC.

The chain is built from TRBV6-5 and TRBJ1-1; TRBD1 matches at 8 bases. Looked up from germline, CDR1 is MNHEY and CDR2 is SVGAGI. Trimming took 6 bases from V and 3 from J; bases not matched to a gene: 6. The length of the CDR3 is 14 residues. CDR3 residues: CASRAQGAYTEAFF. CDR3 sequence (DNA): TGTGCCAGCAGAGCCCAGGGGGCTTACACTGAAGCTTTCTTT.

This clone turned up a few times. This chain's CDR3 is CASSIELASYNEQFF. The CDR3 DNA reads as TGTGCCAGTAGTATAGAGTTAGCTTCATACAATGAGCAGTTCTTC. The rearrangement uses TRBV19 and TRBJ2-1; no definite D call. CDR1 is LNHDA, CDR2 SQIVND, per germline (reference sequence). This CDR3 has 15 residues. V shed 0 bases and J shed 4 bases, with 10 bases lying between them.

The CDR3 spells CSVLTGGTEAFF. For the CDR3, the DNA is TGCAGCGTTTTAACAGGGGGCACTGAAGCTTTCTTT. The chain has TRBV29-1 and TRBJ1-1, with TRBD1 matching 8 bases. The germline V gene encodes CDR1 SQVTM and CDR2 ANQGSEA. J was trimmed by 4 bases and V by 5 bases; bases with no gene match: 3. The CDR3 loop spans 12 amino acids.

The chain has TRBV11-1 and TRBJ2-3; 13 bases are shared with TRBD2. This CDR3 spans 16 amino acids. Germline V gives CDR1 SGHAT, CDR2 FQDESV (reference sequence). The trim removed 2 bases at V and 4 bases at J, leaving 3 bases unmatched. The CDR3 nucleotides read TGTGCCAGCAGCTTATTACTAGCGGGAGGGGCAGATACGCAGTATTTT. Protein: CASSLLLAGGADTQYF.

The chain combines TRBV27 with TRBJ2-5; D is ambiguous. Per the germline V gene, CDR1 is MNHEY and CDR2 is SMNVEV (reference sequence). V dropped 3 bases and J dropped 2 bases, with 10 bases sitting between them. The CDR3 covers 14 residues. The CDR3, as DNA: TGTGCCAGCAGTTTTTATCCTTCTCAAGAGACCCAGTACTTC. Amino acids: CASSFYPSQETQYF.

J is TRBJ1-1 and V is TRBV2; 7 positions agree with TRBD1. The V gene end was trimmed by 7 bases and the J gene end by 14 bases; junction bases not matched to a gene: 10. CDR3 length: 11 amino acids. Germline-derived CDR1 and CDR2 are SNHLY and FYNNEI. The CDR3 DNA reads TGTGCCAGCATAGACAGGGAACGAACCTTCTTT. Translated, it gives CASIDRERTFF.

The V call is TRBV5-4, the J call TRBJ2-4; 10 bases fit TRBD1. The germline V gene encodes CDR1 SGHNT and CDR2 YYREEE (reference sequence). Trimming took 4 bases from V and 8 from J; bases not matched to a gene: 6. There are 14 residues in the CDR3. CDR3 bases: TGTGCCAGCAGCCCCGGGACAGGGGCGGACATTCAGTACTTC. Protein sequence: CASSPGTGADIQYF.

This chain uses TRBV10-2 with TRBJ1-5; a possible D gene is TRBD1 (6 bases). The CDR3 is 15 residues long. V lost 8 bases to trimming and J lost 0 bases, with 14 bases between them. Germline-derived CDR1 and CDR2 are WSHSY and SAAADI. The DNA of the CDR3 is TGCGCCAGCGGTACAGGGTTCTATAGCAATCAGCCCCAGCATTTT. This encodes CASGTGFYSNQPQHF.

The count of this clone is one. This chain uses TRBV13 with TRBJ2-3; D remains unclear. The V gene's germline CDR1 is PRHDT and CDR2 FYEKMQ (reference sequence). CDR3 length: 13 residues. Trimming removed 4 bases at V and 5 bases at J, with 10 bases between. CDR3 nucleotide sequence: TGTGCCAGCAGCTCTAGTGAAAGAGATACGCAGTATTTT. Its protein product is CASSSSERDTQYF.

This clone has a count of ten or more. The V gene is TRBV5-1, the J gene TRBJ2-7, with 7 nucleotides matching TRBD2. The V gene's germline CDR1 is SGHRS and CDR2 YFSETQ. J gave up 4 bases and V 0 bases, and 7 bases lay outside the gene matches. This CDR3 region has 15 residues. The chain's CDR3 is CASSLDPGGLYEQYF. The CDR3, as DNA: TGCGCCAGCAGCTTGGATCCGGGGGGACTATACGAGCAGTACTTC.

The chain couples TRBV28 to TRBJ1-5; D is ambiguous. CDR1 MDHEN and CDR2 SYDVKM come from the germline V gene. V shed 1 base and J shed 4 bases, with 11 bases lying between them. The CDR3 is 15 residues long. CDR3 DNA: TGTGCCAGCAGTTTATTACTAGGACTAAATCAGCCCCAGCATTTT. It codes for CASSLLLGLNQPQHF.

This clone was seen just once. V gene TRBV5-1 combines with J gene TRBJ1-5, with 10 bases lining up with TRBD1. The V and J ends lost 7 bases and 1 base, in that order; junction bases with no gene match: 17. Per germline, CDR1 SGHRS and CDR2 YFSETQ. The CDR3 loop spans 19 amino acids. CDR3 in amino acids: CASGEGIRTGGTSNQPQHF. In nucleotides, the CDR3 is TGCGCCAGCGGGGAGGGTATCAGGACAGGGGGAACGAGCAATCAGCCCCAGCATTTT.

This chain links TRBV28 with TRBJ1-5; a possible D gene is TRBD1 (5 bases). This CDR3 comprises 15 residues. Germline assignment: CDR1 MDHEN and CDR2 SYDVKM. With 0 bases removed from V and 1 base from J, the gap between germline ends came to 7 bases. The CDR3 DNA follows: TGTGCCAGCAGTTTATGGGGGGGAAGCAATCAGCCCCAGCATTTT. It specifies CASSLWGGSNQPQHF.

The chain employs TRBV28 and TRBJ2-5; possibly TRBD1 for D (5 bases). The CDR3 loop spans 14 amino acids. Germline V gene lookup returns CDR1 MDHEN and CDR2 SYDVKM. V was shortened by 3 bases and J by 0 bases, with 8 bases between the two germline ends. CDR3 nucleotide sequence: TGTGCCAGCAGTTTCTCGGACAACCAAGAGACCCAGTACTTC. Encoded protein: CASSFSDNQETQYF.

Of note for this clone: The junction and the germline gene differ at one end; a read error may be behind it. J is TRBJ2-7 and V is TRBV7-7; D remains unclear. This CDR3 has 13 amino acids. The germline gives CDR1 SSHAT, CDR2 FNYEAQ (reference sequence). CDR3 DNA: TGTGCTAGCAGCATGGGCCTGTCCTACGAGCAGTACTTC. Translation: CASSMGLSYEQYF.

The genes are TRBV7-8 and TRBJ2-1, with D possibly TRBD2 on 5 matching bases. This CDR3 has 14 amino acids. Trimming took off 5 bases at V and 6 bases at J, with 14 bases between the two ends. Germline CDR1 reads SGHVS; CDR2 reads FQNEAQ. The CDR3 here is CASSPGVRSNEQFF. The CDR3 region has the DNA TGTGCCAGCAGCCCCGGGGTCAGGAGCAATGAGCAGTTCTTC.

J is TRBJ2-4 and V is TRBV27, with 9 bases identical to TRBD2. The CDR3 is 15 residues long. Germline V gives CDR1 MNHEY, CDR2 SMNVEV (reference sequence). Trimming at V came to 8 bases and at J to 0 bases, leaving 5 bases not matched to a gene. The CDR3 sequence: CASAREGLAKNIQYF. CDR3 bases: TGTGCCAGCGCGCGGGAGGGCCTAGCCAAAAACATTCAGTACTTC.

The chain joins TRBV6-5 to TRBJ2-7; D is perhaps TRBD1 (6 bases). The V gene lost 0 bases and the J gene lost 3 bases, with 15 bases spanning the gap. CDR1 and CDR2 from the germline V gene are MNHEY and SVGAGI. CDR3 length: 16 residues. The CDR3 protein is CASSYSPLTGSYEQYF. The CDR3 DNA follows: TGTGCCAGCAGTTACTCGCCCCTTACAGGGAGCTACGAGCAGTACTTC.

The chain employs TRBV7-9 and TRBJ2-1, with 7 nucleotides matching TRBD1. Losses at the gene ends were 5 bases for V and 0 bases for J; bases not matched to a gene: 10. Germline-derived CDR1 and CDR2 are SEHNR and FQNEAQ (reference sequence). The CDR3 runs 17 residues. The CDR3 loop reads CASSPRTGSSSYNEQFF. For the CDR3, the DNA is TGTGCCAGCAGCCCCCGGACAGGTAGTAGCTCCTACAATGAGCAGTTCTTC.

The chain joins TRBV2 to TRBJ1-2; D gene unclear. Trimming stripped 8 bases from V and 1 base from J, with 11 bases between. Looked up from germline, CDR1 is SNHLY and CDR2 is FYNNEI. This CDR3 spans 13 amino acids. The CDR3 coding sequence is TGTGCCAGCCCGCTCAGGCTTAACTATGGCTACACCTTC. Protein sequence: CASPLRLNYGYTF.

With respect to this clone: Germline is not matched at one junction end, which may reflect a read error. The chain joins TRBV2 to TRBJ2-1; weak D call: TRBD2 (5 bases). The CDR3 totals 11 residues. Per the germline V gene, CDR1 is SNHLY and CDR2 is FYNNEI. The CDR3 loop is CASTAGLVGVF. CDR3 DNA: TGTGCCAGCACCGCCGGACTTGTCGGGGTCTTC.